This T cell receptor beta chain was sequenced during a study of vaccination effects on CD4 cells after COVID-19. About the research overall: Either the BNT162b2 or mRNA-1273 vaccine was given to participants in two doses.

To note about this clone: Its antigen is currently unknown.

Profiled with immunoSEQ multiplex PCR; TCRdb holds only in-frame clones, not every one. The table lists roughly 42,000 clones, 77% of them singletons. Ahead of sequencing, the ViraFEST assay grew antigen-specific CD4+ T cells using viral peptide pools. Following a roughly 10-day culture, CD4+ T cells were purified. Among the vaccine recipients, none had a prior SARS-CoV-2 infection, and nucleocapsid antibodies were negative. Study-wide points: By a late point after vaccination, infection- and vaccine-induced clones had shrunk markedly through clonal contraction.

Trimming shortened V by 4 bases and J by 4 bases, and 14 bases separated the two germline ends. This CDR3 has 14 residues. CDR1 and CDR2 from the germline V gene are SGHNT and YYREEE (reference sequence). This receptor was obtained from a human donor who received a COVID-19 vaccine. This chain connects TRBV5-4 to TRBJ2-5; either TRBD1 or TRBD2 may supply D (5 bases each). The material sequenced was CD4+ T cells from PBMCs cultured with HCoV-NL63 spike peptides, taken before COVID-19 vaccination. DNA for the CDR3: TGTGCCAGCAGCACCCGGGGCGACCTAGAGACCCAGTACTTC. This gives the protein CASSTRGDLETQYF. Using reference TRBV5-4 and TRBJ2-5 for the parts outside the CDR3, the full variable domain is ETGVTQSPTHLIKTRGQQVTLRCSSQSGHNTVSWYQQALGQGPQFIFQYYREEENGRGNFPPRFSGLQFPNYSSELNVNALELDDSALYLCASSTRGDLETQYFGPGTRLLVL.